A selection of T cell receptor beta chains follows, all from one sample in a study of T cells after yellow fever vaccination. From the 5' RACE reads, TCRdb called clonotypes with MiXCR, one entry per CDR3 protein. The sample consists of more than 95,000 distinct CDR3 sequences, roughly 10% of them appearing once. Material: CD8+ T cells sorted from PBMCs, obtained on the day of the yellow fever booster vaccination. The receptors come from a man aged 18 to 29 who received the YFV17D yellow fever vaccine. Each CDR3 is given without its conserved first and last residue. The order of the fields is V gene, J gene, CDR3 protein.

TRBV7-9	TRBJ1-2	ASSWQVYGYT
TRBV4-1	TRBJ2-2	ASRPIPGTGASGELF
TRBV7-9	TRBJ1-1	ASSLIPERTEAF
TRBV27	TRBJ1-2	ASSYGTGNGYT
TRBV28	TRBJ2-3	ASSLSGGGDTQY
TRBV4-1	TRBJ1-4	ASSQGARTENEKLF
TRBV6-5	TRBJ2-4	ASAGGGLNIQY
TRBV4-3	TRBJ1-1	ASSQDRMNTEAF
TRBV29-1	TRBJ1-2	SVDPQGRFGYT
TRBV10-3	TRBJ1-1	AISDTGDTEAF
TRBV5-1	TRBJ2-7	ASSLYVGYEQY
TRBV15	TRBJ1-5	ATSRDRAANQPQH
TRBV19	TRBJ2-1	ASSTRAGEVEQF
TRBV11-2	TRBJ1-1	ASSLVQRNTEAF
TRBV4-1	TRBJ2-7	ASSQPPSGFYEQY
TRBV19	TRBJ2-1	ASSIHAGGSNEQF
TRBV19	TRBJ1-1	ASDLGGGEAF
TRBV11-2	TRBJ2-5	ASSLDWRQGLGETQY
TRBV27	TRBJ1-1	ASSLSREGMTEAF
TRBV11-2	TRBJ2-1	ASSLGTSGGAVNEQF
TRBV10-3	TRBJ1-2	AISPDDRSNYGYT
TRBV12-2	TRBJ1-2	ASRPIPGRPYGYT
TRBV29-1	TRBJ2-7	SVEGLTNSYEQY
TRBV11-1	TRBJ1-6	ASSSRQGRNSPLH
TRBV7-9	TRBJ2-1	ASSPRESRDNEQF
TRBV15	TRBJ1-6	ATSRAGRNSPLH
TRBV6-5	TRBJ2-2	ASIKTAANTGELL
TRBV7-9	TRBJ1-3	ASSPPEKGRNTIY
TRBV7-9	TRBJ2-1	ASSQERAHHLEQF
TRBV5-1	TRBJ2-5	ASRTDRDGDETQY
TRBV29-1	TRBJ2-2	SVLGQGGELF
TRBV4-2	TRBJ2-1	ASSQDNGGPNEQF
TRBV5-1	TRBJ2-5	ASSVWDRPQETQY
TRBV20-1	TRBJ1-1	SAAGGWNTEAF
TRBV3-2	TRBJ1-5	ASSQDFSRFSNQPQH
TRBV15	TRBJ2-7	ATSINRVSSYEQY
TRBV5-6	TRBJ1-6	ASSLGVLKPLH
TRBV4-1	TRBJ2-1	ASRRTGTSGVDNEQF
TRBV4-1	TRBJ1-2	ASSQGSGYT